The 27 T cell receptor beta chains below all came from one sample that was sequenced in a study of blood T cell repertoires in COVID-19. Assay: immunoSEQ multiplex PCR; the TCRdb copy retains only in-frame clones and omits some. The data show 350,000 to 450,000 clones, with around 89% seen just once and around 1.1% held by the top ten. Sequenced: PBMCs or T cells enriched from blood (not recorded which). These receptors originate from a man aged 25 to 40 who had recovered from COVID-19.

This chain connects TRBV9 to TRBJ2-7, with D possibly being TRBD1 (6 bases). Per the germline V gene, CDR1 is SGDLS and CDR2 is YYNGEE. The germline V and J ends were trimmed by 4 bases and 4 bases, with 15 bases remaining between them. CDR3 size: 14 residues. The CDR3: CASSPRTDFYEQYF. The DNA of the CDR3 is TGTGCCAGCAGCCCGAGGACAGACTTTTACGAGCAGTACTTC.

The J gene is TRBJ2-4, the V gene TRBV19; 9 bases line up with TRBD1. CDR3 length equals 14 residues. Looked up from germline, CDR1 is LNHDA and CDR2 is SQIVND (reference sequence). J gave up 6 bases and V 5 bases, and 5 bases lay outside the gene matches. CDR3 sequence: CASSQDRGTNIQYF. As DNA, the CDR3 is TGTGCCAGTAGTCAGGACAGGGGAACAAACATTCAGTACTTC.

CDR3 coding DNA: TGTGCCAGCAGTGAAGCAGGGGATACTGAAGCTTTCTTT. Translating it yields CASSEAGDTEAFF. The V and J genes are TRBV6-1 and TRBJ1-1; tentatively, D is TRBD1 (5 bases). Trimming shortened V by 0 bases and J by 5 bases, and 7 bases separated the two germline ends. This CDR3 has 13 residues. The germline CDR1 and CDR2 sequences are MNHNS and SASEGT.

V and J are TRBV6-1 and TRBJ1-1; D is unclear. V shed 2 bases and J shed 8 bases, with 15 bases lying between them. Germline V gene data show CDR1 as MNHNS and CDR2 as SASEGT. The CDR3 consists of 14 residues. In nucleotides, the CDR3 is TGTGCCAGCAGTGAACGGGGTTTACCAGGAGAAGCTTTCTTT. Translated: CASSERGLPGEAFF.

This clone was found a few times. This chain links TRBV7-2 with TRBJ2-2; tentatively, D is TRBD1 (6 bases). The V gene lost 4 bases and the J gene lost 7 bases, with 13 bases spanning the gap. Germline values: CDR1 SGHTA, CDR2 FQGNSA. This CDR3 region has 14 residues. This chain's CDR3 is CASSSTGPNGELFF. In DNA form, the CDR3 reads TGTGCCAGCAGCTCGACAGGACCAAACGGGGAGCTGTTTTTT.

This clone was recorded once. A junction boundary mismatches the germline segment, possibly from a read error. V gene TRBV28 combines with J gene TRBJ2-1; D call uncertain. Per the germline V gene, CDR1 is MDHEN and CDR2 is SYDVKM. The CDR3 has 14 amino acids. CDR3 bases: TGTGCCAGCAGTCCCCGGAGCTCCTCCAATGAGCAGTTCTTC. It codes for CASSPRSSSNEQFF.

The chain carries TRBV5-5 and TRBJ2-6; D uncertain. The length of the CDR3 is 13 residues. V shed 6 bases and J shed 1 base, with 5 bases lying between them. CDR1 and CDR2 (germline): SGHKS, YYEKEE (reference sequence). The CDR3: CASITSGANVLTF. CDR3 nucleotide sequence: TGTGCCAGCATCACTTCTGGGGCCAACGTCCTGACTTTC. Combining the CDR3 with reference TRBV5-5 and TRBJ2-6 gives the whole variable domain DAGVTQSPTHLIKTRGQQVTLRCSPISGHKSVSWYQQVLGQGPQFIFQYYEKEERGRGNFPDRFSARQFPNYSSELNVNALLLGDSALYLCASITSGANVLTFGAGSRLTVL.

The gene calls are TRBV5-1 and TRBJ2-3; 7 nucleotides match TRBD2. Unmatched junction bases numbered 4, after V lost 0 bases and J lost 3 bases. Germline V gene sequence: CDR1 SGHRS, CDR2 YFSETQ. The CDR3 is 15 residues long. CDR3 sequence (DNA): TGCGCCAGCAGCTTGGCGGCGGGGGAAACAGATACGCAGTATTTT. This gives the protein CASSLAAGETDTQYF.

The V and J genes are TRBV4-1 and TRBJ2-7; the D gene is possibly TRBD1 (6 bases). Germline CDR1 is MGHRA and CDR2 is YSYEKL. The length of the CDR3 is 15 residues. V lost 4 bases and J lost 3, with 16 bases in between. The CDR3 sequence: CASSLQRGGGYEQYF. The CDR3 nucleotides read TGCGCCAGCAGCCTCCAACGTGGGGGCGGCTACGAGCAGTACTTC.

The chain couples TRBV6-4 to TRBJ2-3; D is ambiguous. Trimming left V 10 bases short and J 2 bases short, with 22 bases between. From germline, CDR1 is MRHNA and CDR2 SNTAGT. The CDR3 length is 16 residues. CDR3 nucleotides: TGTGCCAACAAAGACACATCTCATCCCCTCACAGATACGCAGTATTTT. Amino acids: CANKDTSHPLTDTQYF.

V gene TRBV18 combines with J gene TRBJ2-7; TRBD1 agrees at 7 bases. The CDR3 spans 13 residues. The V gene's germline CDR1 is KGHSH and CDR2 LQKENI. V was pared by 2 bases and J by 3 bases, with 1 base of the junction left unmatched. The CDR3 coding sequence is TGTGCCAGCTCACCAAGGGACAGCTACGAGCAGTACTTC. It yields the protein CASSPRDSYEQYF.

The count of this clone is one. CDR3 sequence: CASSKGLAGSYEQYF. Written as DNA, the CDR3 is TGTGCCAGCAGCAAGGGACTAGCGGGCTCCTACGAGCAGTACTTC. The chain links TRBV11-2 to TRBJ2-7, with 12 bases that match TRBD2. CDR1 SGHAT and CDR2 FQNNGV come from the germline V gene. This CDR3 contains 15 residues. Trimming cost V 5 bases and J 0 bases; bases outside gene matches: 2.

The chain joins TRBV5-4 to TRBJ2-7; 8 bases match TRBD2. In germline, CDR1 is SGHNT, CDR2 YYREEE (reference sequence). V lost 6 bases, J lost 6 bases, and 14 bases stayed unmatched. The CDR3 spans 15 residues. CDR3 amino acids: CASNPGGPDEGEQYF. CDR3 in DNA: TGTGCCAGCAACCCGGGAGGGCCTGACGAGGGCGAGCAGTACTTC.

The V call is TRBV10-3, the J call TRBJ2-2; no clear D. Germline CDR1 is ENHRY and CDR2 is SYGVKD. The CDR3 is 15 residues long. V dropped 10 bases and J dropped 2 bases, with 17 bases sitting between them. The CDR3 nucleotides read TGTGCCACTCTTCCCGGAGATTATAACACCGGGGAGCTGTTTTTT. Its translation is CATLPGDYNTGELFF.

The chain is built from TRBV11-3 and TRBJ2-5; tentative D call: TRBD1 (6 bases). Trimming stripped 5 bases from V and 3 bases from J, with 13 bases between. CDR1 SGHNT and CDR2 YENEEA come from the germline V gene. This CDR3 has 14 amino acids. CDR3 nucleotides: TGTGCCAGCAGCAAAGGGGCAGGGGAAGAGACCCAGTACTTC. The encoded protein is CASSKGAGEETQYF.

As for this clone: The sample holds other DNA sequences that translate to the same CDR3. The genes are TRBV28 and TRBJ2-7; TRBD2 agrees at 9 bases. The CDR3 has 14 amino acids. J lost 2 bases, V lost 1 base, and 0 bases had no gene match. Germline V CDR1 and CDR2: MDHEN, SYDVKM. CDR3 sequence: CASSLLAGAYEQYF. CDR3 DNA sequence: TGTGCCAGCAGTTTATTAGCGGGAGCCTACGAGCAGTACTTC.

The chain is built from TRBV6-6 and TRBJ1-1; the D is unclear. Between the trimmed V and J ends, which lost 4 bases and 0 bases, there was a span of 6 bases. This CDR3 is built from 13 residues. Germline-derived CDR1 and CDR2 are MNHNY and SVGAGI (reference sequence). This CDR3 is CASSLVMNTEAFF. In DNA form, the CDR3 reads TGTGCCAGCAGTTTAGTCATGAACACTGAAGCTTTCTTT.

V is TRBV5-1 and J is TRBJ2-5, with D tentatively TRBD1 (5 bases). The germline V and J ends were trimmed by 6 bases and 5 bases, with 8 bases remaining between them. The CDR3 totals 11 residues. Germline V gene sequence: CDR1 SGHRS, CDR2 YFSETQ. In DNA form, the CDR3 reads TGCGCCAGCAAAGGGGTCGAGACCCAGTACTTC. Amino acids: CASKGVETQYF. Full variable domain (remainder filled in from reference TRBV5-1 and TRBJ2-5): KAGVTQTPRYLIKTRGQQVTLSCSPISGHRSVSWYQQTPGQGLQFLFEYFSETQRNKGNFPGRFSGRQFSNSRSEMNVSTLELGDSALYLCASKGVETQYFGPGTRLLVL.

As regards this clone: The junction and the germline gene differ at one end; a read error may be behind it. The chain combines TRBV7-7 with TRBJ2-6; weak D call: TRBD2 (6 bases). Germline-derived CDR1 and CDR2 are SSHAT and FNYEAQ (reference sequence). CDR3 size: 15 residues. This chain's CDR3 is CASSPGTSGANVLTF. In DNA, the CDR3 is TGTGCTAGCAGTCCCGGGACTTCTGGGGCCAACGTCCTGACTTTC.

V gene TRBV5-5 combines with J gene TRBJ2-5, with 8 bases lining up with TRBD1. CDR1 and CDR2 from the germline V gene are SGHKS and YYEKEE (reference sequence). This CDR3 is 15 amino acids long. V shed 4 bases and J 5 bases; nucleotides not matched to a gene: 10. In nucleotides, the CDR3 is TGTGCCAGCAGCCCGCTGGGGAGACAGGGGGAGACCCAGTACTTC. The encoded protein is CASSPLGRQGETQYF. The variable domain in full, completed from reference TRBV5-5 and TRBJ2-5, reads DAGVTQSPTHLIKTRGQQVTLRCSPISGHKSVSWYQQVLGQGPQFIFQYYEKEERGRGNFPDRFSARQFPNYSSELNVNALLLGDSALYLCASSPLGRQGETQYFGPGTRLLVL.

This chain uses TRBV7-3 with TRBJ2-1; the D gene is possibly TRBD2 (5 bases). V dropped 2 bases and J dropped 2 bases, with 13 bases sitting between them. Germline V gene data show CDR1 as SGHTA and CDR2 as FQGTGA. The length of the CDR3 is 16 residues. As DNA, the CDR3 is TGTGCCAGCAGCTTATTAGCTAGCTCGACCTACAATGAGCAGTTCTTC. Amino acids: CASSLLASSTYNEQFF.

The chain couples TRBV4-1 to TRBJ2-1; TRBD2 matches at 14 bases. Per germline, CDR1 MGHRA and CDR2 YSYEKL. CDR3 size: 16 residues. After removal of 0 bases from V and 11 bases from J, the junction contained 6 bases not matched to a gene. In nucleotides, the CDR3 is TGCGCCAGCAGCCAAGATGGGGGACTAGCGGGAGAGAAGCAGTTCTTC. Encoded protein: CASSQDGGLAGEKQFF.

CDR3 nucleotide sequence: TGTGCCAGCAGCGTATCGGGATCCCAAGAGACCCAGTACTTC. Translated, it gives CASSVSGSQETQYF. The V and J genes are TRBV9 and TRBJ2-5; maybe TRBD2 (5 bases). CDR1 and CDR2 (germline): SGDLS, YYNGEE. The CDR3 length is 14 residues. V lost 1 base to trimming and J lost 1 base, with 8 bases between them.

The rearrangement links TRBV29-1 to TRBJ2-5; TRBD1 agrees at 8 bases. Germline V lookup: CDR1 SQVTM, CDR2 ANQGSEA. This CDR3 is built from 13 residues. The trim removed 7 bases at V and 5 bases at J, leaving 9 bases unmatched. CDR3 nucleotide sequence: TGCAGCGGCGACAGGGGATTTGGGGAGACCCAGTACTTC. As protein: CSGDRGFGETQYF.

This chain connects TRBV7-2 to TRBJ2-6, with a possible D match to TRBD2 (5 bases). There are 15 residues in the CDR3. From germline, CDR1 is SGHTA and CDR2 FQGNSA. The V gene lost 6 bases and the J gene lost 0 bases, with 9 bases spanning the gap. CDR3 bases: TGTGCCAGCAGGCCTGGGAGCTCTGGGGCCAACGTCCTGACTTTC. This codes for CASRPGSSGANVLTF.

Worth noting for this clone: The sample holds other DNA sequences that translate to the same CDR3. The gene calls are TRBV5-1 and TRBJ1-4, with 7 bases lining up with TRBD1. The V segment lost 0 bases and the J segment 7 bases; nucleotides outside the gene matches: 6. Per the germline V gene, CDR1 is SGHRS and CDR2 is YFSETQ. This CDR3 is 15 amino acids long. CDR3 coding DNA: TGCGCCAGCAGCTTGGGGACAGGTGGAAGTGAAAAACTGTTTTTT. Its protein is CASSLGTGGSEKLFF.

V gene TRBV7-2 combines with J gene TRBJ1-6; 7 bases line up with TRBD1. CDR1 and CDR2 (germline): SGHTA, FQGNSA. The V segment lost 4 bases and the J segment 6 bases; nucleotides outside the gene matches: 6. The CDR3 is 15 residues long. The DNA of the CDR3 is TGTGCCAGCAGCTCCCGACAGGGCAGTAATTCACCCCTCCACTTT. Translated: CASSSRQGSNSPLHF.